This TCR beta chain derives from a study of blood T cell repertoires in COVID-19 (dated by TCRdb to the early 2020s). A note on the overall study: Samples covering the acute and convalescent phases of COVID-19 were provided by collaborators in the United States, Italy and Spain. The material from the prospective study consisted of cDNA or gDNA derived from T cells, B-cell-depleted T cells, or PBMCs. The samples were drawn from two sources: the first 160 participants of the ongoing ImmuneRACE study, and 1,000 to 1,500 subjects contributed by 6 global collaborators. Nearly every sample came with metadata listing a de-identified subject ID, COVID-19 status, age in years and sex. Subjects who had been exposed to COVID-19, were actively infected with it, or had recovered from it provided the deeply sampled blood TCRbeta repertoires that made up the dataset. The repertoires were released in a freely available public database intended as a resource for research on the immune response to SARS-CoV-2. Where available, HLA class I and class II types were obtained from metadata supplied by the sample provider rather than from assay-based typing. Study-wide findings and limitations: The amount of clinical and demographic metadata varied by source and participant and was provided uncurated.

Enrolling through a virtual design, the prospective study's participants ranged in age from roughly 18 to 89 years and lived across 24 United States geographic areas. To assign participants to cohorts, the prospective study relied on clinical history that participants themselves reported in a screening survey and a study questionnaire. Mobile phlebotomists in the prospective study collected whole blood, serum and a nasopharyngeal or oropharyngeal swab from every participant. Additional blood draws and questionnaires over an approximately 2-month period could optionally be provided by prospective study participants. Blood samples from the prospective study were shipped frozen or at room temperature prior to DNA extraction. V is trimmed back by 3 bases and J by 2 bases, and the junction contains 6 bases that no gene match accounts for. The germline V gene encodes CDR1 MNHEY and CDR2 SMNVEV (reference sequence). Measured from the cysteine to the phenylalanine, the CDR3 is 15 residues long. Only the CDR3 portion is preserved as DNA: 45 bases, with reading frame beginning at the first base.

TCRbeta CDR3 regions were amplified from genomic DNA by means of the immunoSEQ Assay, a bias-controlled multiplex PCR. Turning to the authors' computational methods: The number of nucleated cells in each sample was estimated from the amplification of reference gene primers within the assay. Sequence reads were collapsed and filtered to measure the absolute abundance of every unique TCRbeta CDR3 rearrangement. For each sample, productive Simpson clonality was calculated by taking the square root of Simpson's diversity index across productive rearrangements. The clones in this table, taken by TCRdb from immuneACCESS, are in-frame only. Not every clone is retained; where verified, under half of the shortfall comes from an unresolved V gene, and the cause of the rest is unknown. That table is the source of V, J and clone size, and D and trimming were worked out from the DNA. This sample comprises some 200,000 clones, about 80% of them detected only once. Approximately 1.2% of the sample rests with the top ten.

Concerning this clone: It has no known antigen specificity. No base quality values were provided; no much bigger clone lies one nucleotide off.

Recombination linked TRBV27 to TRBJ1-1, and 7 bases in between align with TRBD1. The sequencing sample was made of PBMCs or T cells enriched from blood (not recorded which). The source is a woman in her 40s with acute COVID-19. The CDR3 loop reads CASSFSRDSNTEAFF. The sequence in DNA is TGTGCCAGCAGTTTTTCCCGGGACAGTAACACTGAAGCTTTCTTT.